This entry features one T cell receptor (beta chain) sequence. Its target is unknown. This entry comes from a study of shared clonotypes between healthy human individuals. Across the study: CD4 naive cells filled three plates per donor, CD4 memory three, CD8 naive two and CD8 memory one. Points from the study as a whole: Limitation of the genetic and exposure-history diversity represented came from the few donors. Depth of sequencing was expected to influence donor clonotype sharing.

Trimming pared 4 bases from V and 5 bases from J, leaving 26 bases between. This CDR3 region has 18 residues. The germline CDR1 and CDR2 sequences are SGHDN and FVKESK. CD45RO-negative, CCR7-selected cells formed the naive CD8 fraction, which excluded terminally differentiated effector memory CD45RA+ cells. Replicate PCRs for sorted subsets used 200 ng DNA; this equaled tens of thousands of T cell genomes. Generated by immunoSEQ multiplex PCR, the TCRdb table keeps only in-frame clones and is missing some. The sample holds about 650,000 clones, around 95% seen once. Sequencing was done on a sample of naive CD8+ T cells sorted from blood. The sequence derives from a woman in her twenties or thirties in good health. This chain joins TRBV14 and TRBJ2-5; D is unresolved. The CDR3 spells CASSPQEWLSVDEETQYF. The CDR3 nucleotides are TGTGCCAGCAGCCCTCAAGAGTGGTTGTCGGTGGATGAGGAGACCCAGTACTTC. Full variable domain (missing parts from reference TRBV14 and TRBJ2-5): EAGVTQFPSHSVIEKGQTVTLRCDPISGHDNLYWYRRVMGKEIKFLLHFVKESKQDESGMPNNRFLAERTGGTYSTLKVQPAELEDSGVYFCASSPQEWLSVDEETQYFGPGTRLLVL.